These 27 T cell receptor beta chains originate from one sample sequenced in a study of cytomegalovirus exposure and HLA in healthy donors. Primers for the PCR totalled 60 Vbeta and 13 Jbeta. Assay used: immunoSEQ multiplex PCR; TCRdb lists only in-frame clones, some missing. The sample lists tens of thousands of clones, 82% occurring once. The source material was PBMCs. These TCRs come from a woman under 30 in good health and CMV-seronegative.

This clone was detected only once. The genes are TRBV5-1 and TRBJ1-1, with 9 positions matching TRBD1. This CDR3 region has 16 residues. Per the germline V gene, CDR1 is SGHRS and CDR2 is YFSETQ. V gave up 0 bases and J gave up 6 bases; unmatched junction bases: 9. CDR3 in DNA: TGCGCCAGCAGCTTGGAGATTAGGGGACAGGGACCTGAAGCTTTCTTT. This sequence encodes CASSLEIRGQGPEAFF.

V usage is TRBV19 and J usage is TRBJ2-7; 11 bases line up with TRBD2. The junction had 9 bases not matched to a gene; V was cut back by 3 bases and J by 5 bases. This CDR3 is 16 amino acids long. Looked up from germline, CDR1 is LNHDA and CDR2 is SQIVND (reference sequence). CDR3: CASSIRRTSGLNEQYF. CDR3 DNA sequence: TGTGCCAGTAGTATTCGGAGGACTAGCGGGCTCAACGAGCAGTACTTC.

This clone appeared once. The genes are TRBV4-1 and TRBJ2-7; D is perhaps TRBD2 (7 bases). V gave up 4 bases and J gave up 4 bases, with 20 bases separating them. The CDR3 runs 16 residues. CDR1 MGHRA and CDR2 YSYEKL come from the germline V gene. The CDR3 here is CASSRSGARGEYEQYF. The CDR3 region has the DNA TGCGCCAGCAGCCGATCGGGGGCCCGGGGGGAGTACGAGCAGTACTTC.

This chain joins TRBV27 and TRBJ1-2; 10 bases map to TRBD1. Germline V gene data show CDR1 as MNHEY and CDR2 as SMNVEV (reference sequence). The CDR3 runs 14 residues. J lost 8 bases, V lost 2 bases, and 5 bases had no gene match. The CDR3 DNA sequence: TGTGCCAGCAGTTTAACCGGGACAGGGGACGGCTACACCTTC. It specifies CASSLTGTGDGYTF.

V usage is TRBV7-8 and J usage is TRBJ2-5; weak D call: TRBD2 (5 bases). CDR1 and CDR2 (germline): SGHVS, FQNEAQ. The germline V and J ends were trimmed by 5 bases and 5 bases, with 15 bases remaining between them. The CDR3 is made up of 14 amino acids. Here the CDR3 reads CASSQAPGWETQYF. CDR3 nucleotide sequence: TGTGCCAGCAGCCAGGCCCCGGGGTGGGAGACCCAGTACTTC.

The V and J genes are TRBV19 and TRBJ2-7; 8 positions match TRBD2. The CDR3 sequence is 15 residues long. With V trimmed by 3 bases and J by 6 bases, 10 bases remained unmatched. The germline V gene encodes CDR1 LNHDA and CDR2 SQIVND (reference sequence). The DNA for the CDR3 is TGTGCCAGTAGTATCCAGGGGACTAGTAGTGCCGAGCAGTACTTC. Its protein is CASSIQGTSSAEQYF.

CDR3 coding DNA: TGTGCCAGCAGTGGGACTAGCGGGAGGGCCGACACAGATACGCAGTATTTT. It is translated as CASSGTSGRADTDTQYF. This chain joins TRBV6-4 and TRBJ2-3; 15 bases fit TRBD2. CDR3 length: 17 residues. The junction had 4 bases not matched to a gene; V was cut back by 4 bases and J by 2 bases. Germline lookup yields CDR1 MRHNA and CDR2 SNTAGT.

This clone was seen once. This chain uses TRBV9 with TRBJ2-1; 13 bases align to TRBD2. This CDR3 is built from 17 residues. V shed 2 bases and J 5 bases; nucleotides not matched to a gene: 7. Germline V gene sequence: CDR1 SGDLS, CDR2 YYNGEE. The CDR3 bases are TGTGCCAGCAGCGTGGGGACTAGCGGGACCCAGAACAATGAGCAGTTCTTC. It translates to CASSVGTSGTQNNEQFF.

The chain combines TRBV11-2 with TRBJ1-2, with D unresolved. The CDR3 covers 13 residues. V was clipped by 0 bases and J by 8 bases, with 10 bases between them. Germline CDR1 reads SGHAT; CDR2 reads FQNNGV. The CDR3 nucleotides are TGTGCCAGCAGCTTAGATCGCGCGGGGGGCTACACCTTC. This encodes CASSLDRAGGYTF. Using reference TRBV11-2 and TRBJ1-2 for the parts outside the CDR3, the full variable domain is EAGVAQSPRYKIIEKRQSVAFWCNPISGHATLYWYQQILGQGPKLLIQFQNNGVVDDSQLPKDRFSAERLKGVDSTLKIQPAKLEDSAVYLCASSLDRAGGYTFGSGTRLTVV.

CDR3 nucleotide sequence: TGTGCCGCCCACCCGGGGAACACCGGGGAGCTGTTTTTT. It encodes CAAHPGNTGELFF. This chain connects TRBV10-3 to TRBJ2-2; D remains unclear. The CDR3 runs to 13 residues. The V gene's germline CDR1 is ENHRY and CDR2 SYGVKD. Trimming left V 11 bases short and J 1 base short, with 11 bases between.

The chain is built from TRBV13 and TRBJ2-7; 7 bases align to TRBD1. Per germline, CDR1 PRHDT and CDR2 FYEKMQ (reference sequence). This CDR3 comprises 15 residues. J was trimmed by 3 bases and V by 7 bases; bases with no gene match: 12. Here the CDR3 DNA reads TGTGCCAGCAACCCCTACCGGGACAGCAGCTACGAGCAGTACTTC. Translated: CASNPYRDSSYEQYF. The full variable domain, with the rest looked up from reference TRBV13 and TRBJ2-7, is AAGVIQSPRHLIKEKRETATLKCYPIPRHDTVYWYQQGPGQDPQFLISFYEKMQSDKGSIPDRFSAQQFSDYHSELNMSSLELGDSALYFCASNPYRDSSYEQYFGPGTRLTVT.

The table lists this clone with a few counts. The V and J genes are TRBV12-5 and TRBJ2-5; 7 nucleotides line up with TRBD2. Per germline, CDR1 LGHNT and CDR2 FRNRAP. This CDR3 is built from 13 residues. The V gene end was trimmed by 3 bases and the J gene end by 6 bases; junction bases not matched to a gene: 4. The CDR3 reads CASGLGEGKTQYF. The DNA of the CDR3 is TGTGCTAGTGGTTTAGGGGAGGGAAAGACCCAGTACTTC.

J is TRBJ2-7 and V is TRBV13, with 7 bases fitting TRBD1. V trimming: 4 bases; J trimming: 2 bases; junction bases outside the gene matches: 11. This CDR3 region has 16 residues. Germline values: CDR1 PRHDT, CDR2 FYEKMQ (reference sequence). The CDR3 sequence is CASSSTGKGNTYEQYF. CDR3 sequence (DNA): TGTGCCAGCAGCTCGACAGGGAAGGGAAATACCTACGAGCAGTACTTC.

This clone appeared a few times. This chain uses TRBV6-5 with TRBJ1-1, with D maybe TRBD1 (5 bases). V lost 4 bases and J 3 bases, leaving 15 bases between the germline ends. Looked up from germline, CDR1 is MNHEY and CDR2 is SVGAGI. The CDR3 runs to 15 residues. CDR3 in amino acids: CASSSSGSAYTEAFF. The CDR3 coding sequence is TGTGCCAGCAGTTCCTCAGGGAGTGCGTACACTGAAGCTTTCTTT.

V gene TRBV4-1 combines with J gene TRBJ2-2, with 9 bases aligning to TRBD1. CDR1 is MGHRA, CDR2 YSYEKL, per germline. V shed 4 bases and J 2 bases; nucleotides not matched to a gene: 2. The CDR3 covers 15 residues. The CDR3 spells CASSPGQGNTGELFF. The CDR3, as DNA: TGCGCCAGCAGCCCGGGACAGGGTAACACCGGGGAGCTGTTTTTT.

The V call is TRBV2, the J call TRBJ2-3; 12 nucleotides agree with TRBD2. CDR3 size: 15 residues. J lost 4 bases, V lost 4 bases, and 3 bases had no gene match. CDR1 and CDR2 from the germline V gene are SNHLY and FYNNEI. The CDR3 nucleotides read TGTGCCAGCAGTGCTAGCGGGAGGGACGCAGATACGCAGTATTTT. As protein: CASSASGRDADTQYF.

The rearrangement links TRBV10-1 to TRBJ2-1; D may be TRBD2 (5 bases). Trimming stripped 2 bases from V and 5 bases from J, with 7 bases between. Germline CDR1 WNHNN, CDR2 SYGVQD (reference sequence). This CDR3 contains 13 residues. As DNA, the CDR3 is TGCGCCAGCAGTGAGAGAGGGAACAATGAGCAGTTCTTC. Translating it yields CASSERGNNEQFF.

The chain employs TRBV19 and TRBJ1-4, with unresolved D. CDR3 size: 14 residues. CDR1 and CDR2 from the germline V gene are LNHDA and SQIVND (reference sequence). V lost 4 bases to trimming and J lost 0 bases, with 6 bases between them. The CDR3 region is CASSTGATNEKLFF. CDR3 nucleotides: TGTGCCAGTAGTACCGGTGCAACTAATGAAAAACTGTTTTTT.

The DNA for the CDR3 is TGCGCCAGCAGCTTGGGACAGGGGATAATAGCCGGGGAGCTGTTTTTT. Translating it yields CASSLGQGIIAGELFF. The chain employs TRBV5-1 and TRBJ2-2; 8 bases map to TRBD1. The CDR3 spans 16 residues. Germline values: CDR1 SGHRS, CDR2 YFSETQ. The junction had 7 bases not matched to a gene; V was cut back by 0 bases and J by 6 bases.

The genes are TRBV5-5 and TRBJ2-4; 11 nucleotides agree with TRBD2. With V trimmed by 4 bases and J by 8 bases, 8 bases remained unmatched. This CDR3 is 15 amino acids long. Germline V gives CDR1 SGHKS, CDR2 YYEKEE (reference sequence). Here the CDR3 reads CASSIGLAGRDIQYF. CDR3 DNA: TGTGCCAGCAGCATCGGACTAGCGGGTCGAGACATTCAGTACTTC.

This clone was seen a single time. The V gene is TRBV5-1, the J gene TRBJ2-2, with D maybe TRBD2 (6 bases). CDR3 length equals 14 residues. V was clipped by 3 bases and J by 3 bases, with 9 bases between them. Germline values: CDR1 SGHRS, CDR2 YFSETQ. The DNA of the CDR3 is TGCGCCAGCAGCTCGGGACTCTACACCGGGGAGCTGTTTTTT. The encoded protein is CASSSGLYTGELFF.

On this clone: One end of the junction fails to match germline, which may point to a read error. This chain links TRBV6-6 with TRBJ2-2; tentative D call: TRBD2 (5 bases). Germline CDR1 and CDR2: MNHNY and SVGAGI (reference sequence). The CDR3 sequence is 15 residues long. The DNA for the CDR3 is TGTGTCAGCAGTTACATCCTGGCGGGTTCCGGGGAGCTGTTTTTT. This sequence encodes CVSSYILAGSGELFF.

The V and J genes are TRBV5-1 and TRBJ2-6; D is unresolved. In germline, CDR1 is SGHRS, CDR2 YFSETQ. The CDR3 sequence is 14 residues long. V lost 3 bases to trimming and J lost 0 bases, with 4 bases between them. CDR3: CASSSISGANVLTF. DNA for the CDR3: TGCGCCAGCAGCTCCATCTCTGGGGCCAACGTCCTGACTTTC.

This rearrangement joins TRBV5-4 to TRBJ2-3; 7 bases are shared with TRBD1. The CDR3 is 15 amino acids. The germline V gene has CDR1 SGHNT and CDR2 YYREEE (reference sequence). J lost 5 bases, V lost 4 bases, and 10 bases had no gene match. The CDR3 here is CASSTIDRVGDTQYF. CDR3 in DNA: TGTGCCAGCAGCACCATAGACAGGGTGGGAGATACGCAGTATTTT.

The J gene is TRBJ1-2, the V gene TRBV28; no firm D call. Germline V lookup: CDR1 MDHEN, CDR2 SYDVKM. The CDR3 runs to 13 residues. With 5 bases removed from V and 0 bases from J, the gap between germline ends came to 7 bases. The CDR3 loop reads CASSGLANYGYTF. CDR3 DNA: TGTGCCAGCAGTGGCCTTGCTAACTATGGCTACACCTTC.

V and J are TRBV11-2 and TRBJ1-4; no firm D call. Germline CDR1 and CDR2: SGHAT and FQNNGV. V shed 2 bases and J shed 5 bases, with 12 bases lying between them. The CDR3 extends over 15 amino acids. CDR3 sequence: CASSLFPGVNEKLFF. In DNA form, the CDR3 reads TGTGCCAGCAGCTTATTCCCGGGTGTAAATGAAAAACTGTTTTTT.

The chain combines TRBV5-1 with TRBJ1-2; D ambiguous. This CDR3 region has 14 residues. V was shortened by 4 bases and J by 3 bases, with 13 bases between the two germline ends. Germline loops: CDR1 SGHRS, CDR2 YFSETQ. CDR3 sequence reads: CASSIGSSDYGYTF. The DNA for the CDR3 is TGCGCCAGCAGCATCGGGTCCTCAGACTATGGCTACACCTTC.